This passage covers 18 T cell receptor beta chains from one sample sequenced in a study of shared clonotypes between healthy human individuals (dated by TCRdb to 2018 to 2021). CD8 naive samples consisted of CD45RO-negative cells that were positively selected for CCR7, yielding a CD45RA+CCR7+ population without TemRA cells. The library was obtained by the immunoSEQ multiplex PCR assay. This immuneACCESS table, as held by TCRdb, lists in-frame sequences with V and J called but not all clones. Of the missing ones, under half trace to an unresolved V gene in checked studies; the others have no known cause. Here the sample has 1.5 million to 2.5 million clones; about 95% occur a single time. More than 0.9% of the sample belongs to the ten largest clones. The sample taken for sequencing was naive CD8+ T cells sorted from blood. The cell subset or site label corresponds to: CD45RA+CCR7+. These receptors originate from a man aged 18 to 29 in good health.

The chain has TRBV7-9 and TRBJ2-1; D not certain. Germline loops: CDR1 SEHNR, CDR2 FQNEAQ (reference sequence). V lost 4 bases, J lost 4 bases, and 14 bases lay in between. The CDR3 totals 15 residues. CDR3 nucleotides: TGTGCCAGCAGCTACACCGGCCAGCTTTACAATGAGCAGTTCTTC. This encodes CASSYTGQLYNEQFF.

The chain uses TRBV9 and TRBJ1-2; possible D gene TRBD1, 5 bases. There are 15 residues in the CDR3. V was clipped by 0 bases and J by 3 bases, with 12 bases between them. CDR1 and CDR2 (germline): SGDLS, YYNGEE. The CDR3 sequence is CASSVAAGLHYGYTF. The CDR3 bases are TGTGCCAGCAGCGTAGCAGCAGGGCTACACTATGGCTACACCTTC. Variable domain in full (rest from reference TRBV9 and TRBJ1-2): DSGVTQTPKHLITATGQRVTLRCSPRSGDLSVYWYQQSLDQGLQFLIQYYNGEERAKGNILERFSAQQFPDLHSELNLSSLELGDSALYFCASSVAAGLHYGYTFGSGTRLTVV.

Comment on this clone: This may stem from a read error, because a much larger clone lies one nucleotide away. The chain uses TRBV9 and TRBJ2-2; D gene ambiguous. This CDR3 contains 13 residues. Between the trimmed V and J ends, which lost 4 bases and 2 bases, there was a span of 6 bases. CDR1 and CDR2 from the germline V gene are SGDLS and YYNGEE. CDR3 in amino acids: CASSFLNTGELFF. The CDR3 region has the DNA TGTGCCAGCAGCTTCCTAAACACCGGGGAGCTGTTTTTT.

The rearrangement joins TRBV6-6 to TRBJ1-5, with 9 nucleotides matching TRBD1. Germline CDR1 MNHNY, CDR2 SVGAGI (reference sequence). V lost 5 bases, J lost 11 bases, and 16 bases stayed unmatched. The CDR3 extends over 16 amino acids. The CDR3 loop is CASSPSPGTGQEAQHF. The CDR3 coding sequence is TGTGCCAGCAGTCCTTCCCCCGGGACAGGGCAAGAGGCCCAGCATTTT.

This clone was seen once. The gene calls are TRBV7-9 and TRBJ2-1; D may match TRBD1 or TRBD2 (6 bases each). This CDR3 is 16 amino acids long. The germline gives CDR1 SEHNR, CDR2 FQNEAQ (reference sequence). Trimming took 3 bases from V and 4 from J, leaving 16 bases between them. Here the CDR3 reads CASSFRGGGGYNEQFF. CDR3 coding DNA: TGTGCCAGCAGCTTTCGAGGGGGAGGAGGGTACAATGAGCAGTTCTTC. The variable domain in full, with the rest retrieved from reference TRBV7-9 and TRBJ2-1, is DTGVSQNPRHKITKRGQNVTFRCDPISEHNRLYWYRQTLGQGPEFLTYFQNEAQLEKSRLLSDRFSAERPKGSFSTLEIQRTEQGDSAMYLCASSFRGGGGYNEQFFGPGTRLTVL.

The V gene is TRBV4-3, the J gene TRBJ2-3, with 8 bases identical to TRBD2. Germline values: CDR1 LGHNA, CDR2 YSLEER. There are 16 residues in the CDR3. J gave up 4 bases and V 1 base, and 7 bases lay outside the gene matches. The DNA of the CDR3 is TGCGCCAGCAGCCAAGGAAGACTAGCGCTCTCAGATACGCAGTATTTT. Its translation is CASSQGRLALSDTQYF.

Points on this clone: Distinct nucleotide sequences in the sample also encode this CDR3. This chain links TRBV29-1 with TRBJ1-2; the D gene is possibly TRBD1 (5 bases). Germline V gene data show CDR1 as SQVTM and CDR2 as ANQGSEA. V lost 4 bases, J lost 3 bases, and 6 bases lay in between. CDR3 size: 11 residues. This CDR3 is CSVGGDYGYTF. CDR3 bases: TGCAGCGTTGGAGGGGACTATGGCTACACCTTC.

This clone was seen a few times. V usage is TRBV7-7 and J usage is TRBJ1-2; D remains ambiguous. This CDR3 spans 13 amino acids. Germline lookup yields CDR1 SSHAT and CDR2 FNYEAQ (reference sequence). The CDR3 sequence: CALRPIKNYGYTF. CDR3 DNA sequence: TGTGCTCTCAGGCCCATAAAGAACTATGGCTACACCTTC. Supplemented by reference TRBV7-7 and TRBJ1-2, the full variable domain reads GAGVSQSPRYKVTKRGQDVTLRCDPISSHATLYWYQQALGQGPEFLTYFNYEAQPDKSGLPSDRFSAERPEGSISTLTIQRTEQRDSAMYRCALRPIKNYGYTFGSGTRLTVV.

The gene calls are TRBV15 and TRBJ2-2; possibly TRBD2 for D (6 bases). Trimming left V 0 bases short and J 3 bases short, with 8 bases between. The CDR3 consists of 15 residues. Germline-derived CDR1 and CDR2 are LNHNV and YYDKDF (reference sequence). Here the CDR3 reads CATSRDRRDTGELFF. The CDR3 DNA is TGTGCCACCAGCAGAGATAGGAGGGACACCGGGGAGCTGTTTTTT.

The V call is TRBV29-1, the J call TRBJ2-2, with D perhaps given as TRBD1 or TRBD2 (5 bases each). V lost 3 bases to trimming and J lost 7 bases, with 12 bases between them. The CDR3 sequence is 13 residues long. CDR1 is SQVTM and CDR2 is ANQGSEA in the germline V gene. As DNA, the CDR3 is TGCAGCGTTGAGAGGGGTATGGGCGGGGAGCTGTTTTTT. This codes for CSVERGMGGELFF.

The chain employs TRBV28 and TRBJ1-1; D call uncertain. Trimming removed 2 bases at V and 0 bases at J, with 7 bases between. This CDR3 is 14 amino acids long. CDR1 and CDR2 (germline): MDHEN, SYDVKM. The CDR3, as DNA: TGTGCCAGCAGTTTAACAACCCTGAACACTGAAGCTTTCTTT. Amino acid sequence: CASSLTTLNTEAFF.

This chain uses TRBV7-9 with TRBJ1-2, with 8 bases that match TRBD1. Germline CDR1 and CDR2: SEHNR and FQNEAQ (reference sequence). With 5 bases clipped from V and 3 bases from J, the junction kept 11 bases outside the gene matches. CDR3 length: 16 amino acids. The CDR3 region has the DNA TGTGCCAGCAGCCCCGGACAGGGAGGGGAGTACTATGGCTACACCTTC. This sequence encodes CASSPGQGGEYYGYTF.

The chain couples TRBV19 to TRBJ1-4; D is ambiguous. The V gene lost 2 bases and the J gene lost 6 bases, with 4 bases spanning the gap. The CDR3 is 12 amino acids. Germline V CDR1 and CDR2: LNHDA, SQIVND (reference sequence). This CDR3 reads CASSIQDEKLFF. The CDR3, as DNA: TGTGCCAGTAGTATACAGGATGAAAAACTGTTTTTT.

Details on this clone: Other DNA variants within this sample encode the same CDR3. V and J are TRBV6-5 and TRBJ2-2; D might be TRBD1 or TRBD2, each matching 5 bases. Germline CDR1 and CDR2: MNHEY and SVGAGI. V gave up 2 bases and J gave up 6 bases, with 7 bases separating them. The CDR3 extends over 13 amino acids. The CDR3 region is CASSYLGAGELFF. In DNA form, the CDR3 reads TGTGCCAGCAGTTACCTGGGGGCCGGGGAGCTGTTTTTT.

The sample holds a few counts of this clone. V gene TRBV4-1 combines with J gene TRBJ2-5, with D hard to call. This CDR3 comprises 14 residues. V lost 0 bases, J lost 5 bases, and 10 bases lay in between. Germline V gene lookup returns CDR1 MGHRA and CDR2 YSYEKL. CDR3 sequence: CASSQERLEETQYF. The CDR3 nucleotides read TGCGCCAGCAGCCAAGAACGTCTAGAGGAGACCCAGTACTTC.

The chain recombines TRBV7-9 with TRBJ2-7; D unclear. Trimming took off 5 bases at V and 2 bases at J, with 13 bases between the two ends. The length of the CDR3 is 14 residues. Per the germline V gene, CDR1 is SEHNR and CDR2 is FQNEAQ (reference sequence). DNA for the CDR3: TGTGCCAGCAGCCCTGCCAGTGACGCCTACGAGCAGTACTTC. Encoded protein: CASSPASDAYEQYF.

The CDR3: CASSQDHLMSEPYEQYF. CDR3 nucleotide sequence: TGCGCCAGCAGCCAGGACCACCTTATGAGCGAACCCTACGAGCAGTACTTC. This chain links TRBV4-3 with TRBJ2-7, with D hard to call. Trimming pared 3 bases from V and 2 bases from J, leaving 20 bases between. The CDR3 totals 17 residues. Germline V gene lookup returns CDR1 LGHNA and CDR2 YSLEER.

This rearrangement joins TRBV4-1 to TRBJ2-7, with 7 bases lining up with TRBD1. The CDR3 extends over 14 amino acids. Germline values: CDR1 MGHRA, CDR2 YSYEKL. The junction had 5 bases not matched to a gene; V was cut back by 1 base and J by 5 bases. The CDR3 DNA follows: TGCGCCAGCAGCCAAGTAGCAGGGGGTCACGAGCAGTACTTC. Its protein product is CASSQVAGGHEQYF.